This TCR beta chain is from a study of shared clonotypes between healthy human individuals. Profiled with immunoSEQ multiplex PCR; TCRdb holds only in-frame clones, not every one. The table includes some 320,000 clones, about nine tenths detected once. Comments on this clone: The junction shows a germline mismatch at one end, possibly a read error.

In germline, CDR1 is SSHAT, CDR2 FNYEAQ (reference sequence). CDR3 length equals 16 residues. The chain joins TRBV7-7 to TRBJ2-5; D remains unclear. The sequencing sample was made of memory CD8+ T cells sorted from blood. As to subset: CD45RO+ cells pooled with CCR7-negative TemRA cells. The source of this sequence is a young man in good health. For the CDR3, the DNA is TGTGCTAGCAGCCCTCAGAAGGTACTAAGTCAAGAGACCCAGTACTTC. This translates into CASSPQKVLSQETQYF.